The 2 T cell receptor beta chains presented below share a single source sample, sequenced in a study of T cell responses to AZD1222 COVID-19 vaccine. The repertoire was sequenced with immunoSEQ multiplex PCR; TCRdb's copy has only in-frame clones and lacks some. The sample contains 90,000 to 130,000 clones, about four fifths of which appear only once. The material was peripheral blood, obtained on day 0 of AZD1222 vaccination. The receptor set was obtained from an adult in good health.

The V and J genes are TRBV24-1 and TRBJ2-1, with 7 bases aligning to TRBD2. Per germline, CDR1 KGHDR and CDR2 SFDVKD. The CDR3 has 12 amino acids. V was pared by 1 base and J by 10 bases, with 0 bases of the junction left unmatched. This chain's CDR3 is CATSDLAGEQFF. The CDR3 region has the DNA TGTGCCACCAGTGATTTAGCGGGAGAGCAGTTCTTC.

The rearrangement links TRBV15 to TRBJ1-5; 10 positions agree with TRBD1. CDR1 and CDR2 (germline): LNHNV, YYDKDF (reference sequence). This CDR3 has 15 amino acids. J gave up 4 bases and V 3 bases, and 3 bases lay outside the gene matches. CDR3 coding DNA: TGTGCCACCAGCAGGGGGGACAGGGGAAATCAGCCCCAGCATTTT. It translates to CATSRGDRGNQPQHF.